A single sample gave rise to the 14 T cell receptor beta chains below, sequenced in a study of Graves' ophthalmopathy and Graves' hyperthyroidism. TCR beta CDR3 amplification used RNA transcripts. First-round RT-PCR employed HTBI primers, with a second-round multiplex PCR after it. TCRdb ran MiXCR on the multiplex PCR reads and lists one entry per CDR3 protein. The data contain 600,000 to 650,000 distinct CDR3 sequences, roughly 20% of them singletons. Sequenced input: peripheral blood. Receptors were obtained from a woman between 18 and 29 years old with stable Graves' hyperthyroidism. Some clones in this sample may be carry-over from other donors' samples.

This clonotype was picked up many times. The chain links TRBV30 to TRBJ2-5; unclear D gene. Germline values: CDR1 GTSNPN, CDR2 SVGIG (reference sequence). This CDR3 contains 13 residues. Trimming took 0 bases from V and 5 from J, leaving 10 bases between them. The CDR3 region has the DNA TGTGCCTGGAGTGTGAGCTCCGGGGAGACCCAGTACTTC. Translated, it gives CAWSVSSGETQYF.

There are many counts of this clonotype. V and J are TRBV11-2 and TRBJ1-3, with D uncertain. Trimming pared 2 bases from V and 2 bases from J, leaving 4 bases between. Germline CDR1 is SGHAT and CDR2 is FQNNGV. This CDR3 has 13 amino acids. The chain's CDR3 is CASSLSAGNTIYF. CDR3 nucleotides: TGTGCCAGCAGCTTAAGCGCTGGAAACACCATATATTTT.

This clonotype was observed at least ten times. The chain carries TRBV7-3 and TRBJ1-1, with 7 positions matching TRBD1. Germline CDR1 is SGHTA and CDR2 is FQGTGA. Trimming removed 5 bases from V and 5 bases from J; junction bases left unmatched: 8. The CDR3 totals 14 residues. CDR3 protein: CASSPGTVDTEAFF. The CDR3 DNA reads TGTGCCAGCAGCCCTGGGACAGTTGATACTGAAGCTTTCTTT.

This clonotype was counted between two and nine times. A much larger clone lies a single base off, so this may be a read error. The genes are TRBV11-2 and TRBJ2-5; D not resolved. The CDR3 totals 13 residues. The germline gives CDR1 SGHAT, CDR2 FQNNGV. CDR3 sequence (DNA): TGTGCCAGCAGCTTAGAACTACAAGAGACCCAGCACTTC. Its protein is CASSLELQETQHF.

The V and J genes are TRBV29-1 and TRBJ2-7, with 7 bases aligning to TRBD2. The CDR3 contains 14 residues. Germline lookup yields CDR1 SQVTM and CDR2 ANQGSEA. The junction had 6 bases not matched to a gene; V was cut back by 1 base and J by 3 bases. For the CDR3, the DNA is TGCAGCGTTGAAGCGACGGGCGGGAGCTACGAGCAGTACTTC. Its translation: CSVEATGGSYEQYF.

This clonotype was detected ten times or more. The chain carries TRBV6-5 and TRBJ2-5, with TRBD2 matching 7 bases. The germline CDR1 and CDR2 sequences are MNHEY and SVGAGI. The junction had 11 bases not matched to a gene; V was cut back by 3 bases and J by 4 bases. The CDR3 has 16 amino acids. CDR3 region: CASSYFLSGGGETQYF. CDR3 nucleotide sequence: TGTGCCAGCAGTTATTTTTTATCGGGAGGAGGAGAGACCCAGTACTTC.

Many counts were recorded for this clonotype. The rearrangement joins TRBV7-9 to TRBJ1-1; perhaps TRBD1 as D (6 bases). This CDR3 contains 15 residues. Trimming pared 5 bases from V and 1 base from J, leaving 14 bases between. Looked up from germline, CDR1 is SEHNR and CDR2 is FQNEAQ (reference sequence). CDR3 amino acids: CASSPQQGKNTEAFF. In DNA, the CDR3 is TGTGCCAGCAGCCCCCAACAGGGTAAGAACACTGAAGCTTTCTTT.

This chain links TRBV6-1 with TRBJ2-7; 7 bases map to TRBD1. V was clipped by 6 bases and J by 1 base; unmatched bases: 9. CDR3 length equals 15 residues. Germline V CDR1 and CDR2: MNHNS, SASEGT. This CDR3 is CASRKGTARSYEQYF. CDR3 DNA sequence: TGTGCCAGCAGGAAAGGGACAGCTCGTTCCTACGAGCAGTACTTC.

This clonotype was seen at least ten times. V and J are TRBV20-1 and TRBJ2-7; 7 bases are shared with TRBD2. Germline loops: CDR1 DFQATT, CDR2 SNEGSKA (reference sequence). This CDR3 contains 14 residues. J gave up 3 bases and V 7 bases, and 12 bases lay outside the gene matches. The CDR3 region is CSVLGRGEVYEQYF. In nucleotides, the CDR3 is TGCAGTGTCCTAGGACGGGGGGAGGTCTACGAGCAGTACTTC.

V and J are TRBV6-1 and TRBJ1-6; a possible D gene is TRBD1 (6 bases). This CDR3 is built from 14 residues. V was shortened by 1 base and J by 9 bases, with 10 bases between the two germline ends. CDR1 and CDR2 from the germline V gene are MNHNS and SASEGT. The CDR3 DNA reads TGTGCCAGCAGTGAAGAAGGGGACACTTCACCCCTCCACTTT. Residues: CASSEEGDTSPLHF.

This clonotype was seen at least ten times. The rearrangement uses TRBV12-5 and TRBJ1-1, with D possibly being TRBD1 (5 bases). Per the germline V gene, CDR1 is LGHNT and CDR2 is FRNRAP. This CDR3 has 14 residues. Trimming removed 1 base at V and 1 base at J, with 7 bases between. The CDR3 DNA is TGTGCTAGTGGTTTGGACGGGACGAACACTGAAGCTTTCTTT. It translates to CASGLDGTNTEAFF.

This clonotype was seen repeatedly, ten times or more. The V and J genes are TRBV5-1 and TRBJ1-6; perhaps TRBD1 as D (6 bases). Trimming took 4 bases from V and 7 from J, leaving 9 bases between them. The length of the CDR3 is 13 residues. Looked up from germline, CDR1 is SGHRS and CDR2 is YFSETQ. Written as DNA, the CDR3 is TGCGCCAGCAGCCGCAGGGGAAATTCACCCCTCCACTTT. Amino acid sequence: CASSRRGNSPLHF.

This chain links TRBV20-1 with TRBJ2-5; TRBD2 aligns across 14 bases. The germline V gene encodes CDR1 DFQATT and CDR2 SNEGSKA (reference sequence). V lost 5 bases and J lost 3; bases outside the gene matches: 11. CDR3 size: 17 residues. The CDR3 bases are TGCAGTGCTCCCCGACTAGCGGGGGGGCTTTGGGAAGAGACCCAGTACTTC. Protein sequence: CSAPRLAGGLWEETQYF.

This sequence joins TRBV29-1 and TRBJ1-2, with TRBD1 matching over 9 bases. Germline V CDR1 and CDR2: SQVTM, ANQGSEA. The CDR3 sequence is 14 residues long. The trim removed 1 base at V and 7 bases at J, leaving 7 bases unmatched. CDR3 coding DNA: TGCAGCGTTGAAGGCGGGACAGGGCTGAGTGGCTACACCTTC. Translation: CSVEGGTGLSGYTF.